These 2 T cell receptor beta chains were all obtained from the same sample, sequenced in a study of shared clonotypes between healthy human individuals. Assay: immunoSEQ multiplex PCR; the TCRdb copy retains only in-frame clones and omits some. The sample includes 660,000 or so clones, approximately 96% seen only once; the top ten take roughly 0.12%. Selected positively for CCR7 and CD45RO-negative, naive CD8 cells excluded terminally differentiated effector memory CD45RA+ cells. Sequencing input: naive CD8+ T cells sorted from blood. These receptors all come from a young woman in good health.

V and J are TRBV29-1 and TRBJ1-2; tentative D call: TRBD1 (6 bases). Trimming left V 7 bases short and J 4 bases short, with 13 bases between. This CDR3 is built from 12 residues. Germline CDR1 is SQVTM and CDR2 is ANQGSEA. CDR3 amino acids: CSATGTFYGYTF. CDR3 sequence (DNA): TGCAGCGCCACAGGGACCTTCTATGGCTACACCTTC.

As DNA, the CDR3 is TGCAGCGTTGAAGATCCCACGAGCAAGTACTACAATGAGCAGTTCTTC. Protein sequence: CSVEDPTSKYYNEQFF. This chain links TRBV29-1 with TRBJ2-1; D is ambiguous. The CDR3 consists of 16 residues. Germline loops: CDR1 SQVTM, CDR2 ANQGSEA. Between the trimmed V and J ends, which lost 0 bases and 3 bases, there was a span of 15 bases.